This T cell receptor beta chain was identified in a study of cytomegalovirus exposure and HLA in healthy donors. Both 60 Vbeta primers and 13 Jbeta primers went into the PCR. Original processing notes: Approximately 10 million shared chains were among roughly 81 million unique TCR beta chains counted in a later analysis. Assay: immunoSEQ multiplex PCR; the TCRdb copy retains only in-frame clones and omits some. That table furnishes V, J and clone size, whereas the DNA furnished D and trimming. Of approximately 190,000 clones detected, 65% to 85% appear once; the ten largest clones hold over 3.5%. General observations from the study: Later analysis identified a missense DCLRE1C variant that was linked to TCR beta V- and J-gene trimming. Certain indistinguishable V segments, among them TRBV6-2 and TRBV6-3, were excluded. Presence/absence comparisons presumed near-even sequencing depth among donors.

Trimming removed 5 bases from V and 0 bases from J, with 10 bases in between. The CDR3 totals 15 residues. Germline V gene sequence: CDR1 SGHAT, CDR2 FQNNGV. With regard to this clone: Its antigen is not identified.

The chain is built from TRBV11-2 and TRBJ2-2; D is perhaps TRBD2 (7 bases). The receptor was derived from a man aged 50-60 years in good health and CMV-seronegative. Material: PBMCs. CDR3 sequence reads: CASSRGGANTGELFF. CDR3 nucleotide sequence: TGTGCCAGCAGCAGGGGGGGGGCGAACACCGGGGAGCTGTTTTTT.